This T cell receptor beta chain was identified in a study of shared clonotypes between healthy human individuals. Study background: With ages of 18 to 49, the donors were a couple of women and a few men.

Only in-frame clones appear in the TCRdb table, and some are missing; sequencing was by immunoSEQ multiplex PCR. The sample has roughly 2 million clones, 90% to 95% seen once. The CDR3 totals 15 residues. Germline CDR1 and CDR2: SSHAT and FNYEAQ (reference sequence). The table lists this clone with a count of one. The junction departs from the called germline gene at one end, perhaps through a read error. The sample carries other DNA sequences with the same CDR3. The genes are TRBV7-7 and TRBJ1-3; D not certain. The specimen sequenced was naive CD4+ T cells sorted from blood. Subset here: CD45RA+ positively selected. This clonotype was obtained from a man aged 18 to 29 in good health. The CDR3 DNA follows: TGTGCTAGCAGCTTAGGCCCAGGTTCCGGAAACACCATATATTTT. Amino acid sequence: CASSLGPGSGNTIYF.